The 25 T cell receptor beta chains presented below share a single source sample, sequenced in a study of blood T cell repertoires in COVID-19. Libraries were prepared by immunoSEQ multiplex PCR; TCRdb keeps only in-frame clonotypes and omits some of them. This sample yields some 80,000 clones, of which 88% are seen a single time; approximately 20% belongs to the top ten. Sequences were obtained from peripheral blood. Receptors were obtained from a human donor in a cohort sampled during active COVID-19.

The chain carries TRBV19 and TRBJ1-6; TRBD1 agrees at 9 bases. The germline V gene encodes CDR1 LNHDA and CDR2 SQIVND (reference sequence). The CDR3 extends over 16 amino acids. V gave up 2 bases and J gave up 10 bases; unmatched junction bases: 9. CDR3 sequence: CASSIPLTGGWSPLHF. The CDR3 DNA follows: TGTGCCAGTAGTATACCACTGACAGGGGGATGGTCACCCCTCCACTTT. Full variable domain (missing parts from reference TRBV19 and TRBJ1-6): DGGITQSPKYLFRKEGQNVTLSCEQNLNHDAMYWYRQDPGQGLRLIYYSQIVNDFQKGDIAEGYSVSREKKESFPLTVTSAQKNPTAFYLCASSIPLTGGWSPLHFGNGTRLTVT.

The V gene is TRBV6-1, the J gene TRBJ2-7; D is possibly TRBD1 (6 bases). The V gene lost 1 base and the J gene lost 5 bases, with 12 bases spanning the gap. CDR1 MNHNS and CDR2 SASEGT come from the germline V gene. The CDR3 extends over 14 amino acids. The CDR3: CASSEVTGLDEQYF. Written as DNA, the CDR3 is TGTGCCAGCAGTGAAGTAACAGGGTTAGACGAGCAGTACTTC.

The rearrangement uses TRBV9 and TRBJ1-4; TRBD1 might be the D (5 bases). V dropped 0 bases and J dropped 0 bases, with 6 bases sitting between them. Germline V gives CDR1 SGDLS, CDR2 YYNGEE. This CDR3 is built from 15 residues. CDR3 bases: TGTGCCAGCAGCGTAGGGGGGGCAACTAATGAAAAACTGTTTTTT. It encodes CASSVGGATNEKLFF.

This clone came up a few times. This rearrangement joins TRBV7-2 to TRBJ1-6; 7 positions agree with TRBD1. This CDR3 contains 14 residues. Losses at the gene ends were 4 bases for V and 6 bases for J; bases not matched to a gene: 3. Germline CDR1 reads SGHTA; CDR2 reads FQGNSA. The CDR3 protein is CASSSTGINSPLHF. As DNA, the CDR3 is TGTGCCAGCAGCTCGACAGGGATTAATTCACCCCTCCACTTT.

This chain connects TRBV6-5 to TRBJ1-4; D might be TRBD1 (6 bases). This CDR3 has 16 residues. Between the trimmed V and J ends, which lost 0 bases and 8 bases, there was a span of 16 bases. CDR1 is MNHEY and CDR2 is SVGAGI in the germline V gene. The CDR3: CASSYSRGRGREKLFF. CDR3 DNA: TGTGCCAGCAGTTACTCGAGGGGGAGGGGGAGAGAAAAACTGTTTTTT.

The table lists this clone with a count of one. The genes are TRBV9 and TRBJ2-7, with 8 bases fitting TRBD2. V dropped 0 bases and J dropped 2; count of bases not matched to a gene: 7. CDR3 length: 16 amino acids. Germline CDR1 reads SGDLS; CDR2 reads YYNGEE. In DNA, the CDR3 is TGTGCCAGCAGCGTAGAAGTCGGGACTAGTACCTACGAGCAGTACTTC. Translation: CASSVEVGTSTYEQYF.

This clone was counted between two and nine times. The V call is TRBV4-3, the J call TRBJ2-1, with 12 nucleotides matching TRBD2. Trimming cost V 0 bases and J 0 bases; bases outside gene matches: 0. CDR1 LGHNA and CDR2 YSLEER come from the germline V gene. The CDR3 consists of 17 residues. This CDR3 reads CASSQELAGGSYNEQFF. DNA of the CDR3: TGCGCCAGCAGCCAAGAACTAGCGGGAGGCTCCTACAATGAGCAGTTCTTC.

This clone was recorded only once. The chain uses TRBV5-1 and TRBJ1-4, with D hard to call. With 4 bases removed from V and 5 bases from J, the gap between germline ends came to 12 bases. Germline CDR1 SGHRS, CDR2 YFSETQ. The CDR3 totals 14 residues. DNA for the CDR3: TGCGCCAGCAGCGGAGGACGTACCAATGAAAAACTGTTTTTT. Encoded protein: CASSGGRTNEKLFF.

CDR3 in amino acids: CASSHDRGQPQHF. CDR3 in DNA: TGTGCCAGCAGCCACGACAGGGGTCAGCCCCAGCATTTT. The chain recombines TRBV7-8 with TRBJ1-5; TRBD1 aligns across 8 bases. Per germline, CDR1 SGHVS and CDR2 FQNEAQ. The V segment lost 5 bases and the J segment 6 bases; nucleotides outside the gene matches: 3. CDR3 size: 13 residues.

This chain joins TRBV7-2 and TRBJ2-1; D uncertain. The CDR3 spans 11 residues. In germline, CDR1 is SGHTA, CDR2 FQGNSA. Deletions cut 1 base from V and 14 bases from J, with 9 bases between. CDR3 sequence: CASSLGAKEFF. The DNA for the CDR3 is TGTGCCAGCAGCTTAGGGGCCAAGGAGTTCTTC.

This rearrangement joins TRBV2 to TRBJ1-1, with TRBD1 identical over 12 bases. The CDR3 covers 17 residues. With V trimmed by 5 bases and J by 4 bases, 11 bases remained unmatched. Germline values: CDR1 SNHLY, CDR2 FYNNEI. Written as DNA, the CDR3 is TGTGCCAGCAGTACCGGGACAGGGGGCGCAAAGGGCACTGAAGCTTTCTTT. It is translated as CASSTGTGGAKGTEAFF.

V usage is TRBV3-1 (or the pseudogene TRBV3-2) and J usage is TRBJ1-2; the match to TRBD1 covers 12 bases. V lost 3 bases to trimming and J lost 7 bases; unmatched junction nucleotides: 3. Germline CDR1 is LGHDT and CDR2 is YNNKEL (reference sequence). The CDR3 covers 14 residues. The CDR3 here is CASSQGQGASGYTF. DNA for the CDR3: TGTGCCAGCAGCCAGGGACAGGGGGCCTCTGGCTACACCTTC.

This clone was detected only a few times. The chain links TRBV2 to TRBJ1-1, with D maybe TRBD1 (5 bases). In germline, CDR1 is SNHLY, CDR2 FYNNEI. The CDR3 has 13 amino acids. V gave up 7 bases and J gave up 1 base, with 10 bases separating them. CDR3: CASTQGENTEAFF. CDR3 coding DNA: TGTGCCAGCACTCAAGGGGAGAACACTGAAGCTTTCTTT.

The sample holds a few counts of this clone. This rearrangement joins TRBV6-1 to TRBJ2-7; possible D gene TRBD2, 6 bases. Trimming removed 0 bases from V and 0 bases from J, with 15 bases in between. CDR3 length equals 17 residues. The germline gives CDR1 MNHNS, CDR2 SASEGT. The CDR3 loop is CASSEALASESSYEQYF. As DNA, the CDR3 is TGTGCCAGCAGTGAAGCGCTCGCTAGCGAGAGCTCCTACGAGCAGTACTTC.

J is TRBJ2-6 and V is TRBV5-1, with no clear D. Trimming pared 5 bases from V and 1 base from J, leaving 13 bases between. Germline lookup yields CDR1 SGHRS and CDR2 YFSETQ. CDR3 length: 16 residues. The CDR3 spells CASSSRSLSGANVLTF. Here the CDR3 DNA reads TGCGCCAGCAGTTCTCGTAGTCTGTCTGGGGCCAACGTCCTGACTTTC. Supplemented by reference TRBV5-1 and TRBJ2-6, the full variable domain reads KAGVTQTPRYLIKTRGQQVTLSCSPISGHRSVSWYQQTPGQGLQFLFEYFSETQRNKGNFPGRFSGRQFSNSRSEMNVSTLELGDSALYLCASSSRSLSGANVLTFGAGSRLTVL.

The V and J genes are TRBV19 and TRBJ2-6, with a weak D call TRBD1 (6 bases). Deletions cut 1 base from V and 0 bases from J, with 7 bases between. The V gene's germline CDR1 is LNHDA and CDR2 SQIVND (reference sequence). CDR3 length: 16 amino acids. The CDR3 region is CASSIGTDSGANVLTF. DNA of the CDR3: TGTGCCAGTAGTATAGGGACAGACTCTGGGGCCAACGTCCTGACTTTC.

The V gene is TRBV7-8, the J gene TRBJ1-2, with 7 bases fitting TRBD1. The CDR3 loop spans 12 amino acids. The germline CDR1 and CDR2 sequences are SGHVS and FQNEAQ. J lost 6 bases, V lost 9 bases, and 7 bases had no gene match. Here the CDR3 reads CASSDRADGYTF. As DNA, the CDR3 is TGTGCCAGTTCCGACAGGGCGGATGGCTACACCTTC.

This chain connects TRBV6-6 to TRBJ1-5, with 7 bases aligning to TRBD1. The germline gives CDR1 MNHNY, CDR2 SVGAGI (reference sequence). CDR3 size: 13 residues. V lost 6 bases, J lost 7 bases, and 6 bases stayed unmatched. CDR3 coding DNA: TGTGCCAGCAGCAAACAGGGGACGCAGCCCCAGCATTTT. Protein: CASSKQGTQPQHF.

The chain couples TRBV28 to TRBJ1-5, with 7 bases aligning to TRBD1. The CDR3 runs 14 residues. Looked up from germline, CDR1 is MDHEN and CDR2 is SYDVKM. With 6 bases clipped from V and 5 bases from J, the junction kept 7 bases outside the gene matches. The CDR3 reads CASRWTGDYQPQHF. CDR3 DNA: TGTGCCAGCAGGTGGACAGGAGACTATCAGCCCCAGCATTTT.

The CDR3 here is CASSSPVRGVDTGELFF. Written as DNA, the CDR3 is TGTGCCAGCAGCTCCCCAGTTAGGGGTGTTGACACCGGGGAGCTGTTTTTT. The V gene is TRBV5-4, the J gene TRBJ2-2; maybe TRBD1 (5 bases). The germline V and J ends were trimmed by 3 bases and 3 bases, with 18 bases remaining between them. CDR1 is SGHNT, CDR2 YYREEE, per germline (reference sequence). The length of the CDR3 is 17 residues.

This clone has more than one count but fewer than ten. The chain couples TRBV14 to TRBJ2-7; TRBD2 agrees at 11 bases. CDR1 SGHDN and CDR2 FVKESK come from the germline V gene. The CDR3 is made up of 15 amino acids. Unmatched junction bases numbered 7, after V lost 5 bases and J lost 4 bases. The CDR3 coding sequence is TGTGCCAGCAGCTCTGGGCTAGCGGGAGGATACGAGCAGTACTTC. It yields the protein CASSSGLAGGYEQYF.

The rearrangement joins TRBV28 to TRBJ2-2; D ambiguous. Looked up from germline, CDR1 is MDHEN and CDR2 is SYDVKM. With 2 bases removed from V and 5 bases from J, the gap between germline ends came to 9 bases. This CDR3 has 14 amino acids. The CDR3 region is CASSLGQLTGELFF. Here the CDR3 DNA reads TGTGCCAGCAGTTTAGGGCAGTTGACCGGGGAGCTGTTTTTT.

The V gene is TRBV28, the J gene TRBJ2-7; 8 bases match TRBD2. V lost 1 base and J lost 1; bases outside the gene matches: 3. This CDR3 has 15 amino acids. CDR1 MDHEN and CDR2 SYDVKM come from the germline V gene. This CDR3 is CASSLSSSGSYEQYF. The CDR3, as DNA: TGTGCCAGCAGTTTATCTTCTAGCGGGTCCTACGAGCAGTACTTC. The entire variable domain, with the rest obtained from reference TRBV28 and TRBJ2-7, is as follows: DVKVTQSSRYLVKRTGEKVFLECVQDMDHENMFWYRQDPGLGLRLIYFSYDVKMKEKGDIPEGYSVSREKKERFSLILESASTNQTSMYLCASSLSSSGSYEQYFGPGTRLTVT.

This clone was seen just once. The chain carries TRBV15 and TRBJ2-7, with TRBD2 identical over 7 bases. In germline, CDR1 is LNHNV, CDR2 YYDKDF (reference sequence). Trimming cost V 1 base and J 2 bases; bases outside gene matches: 8. The CDR3 has 16 amino acids. CDR3 nucleotide sequence: TGTGCCACCAGCAGAGCTTTGACTAGCACCGCCTACGAGCAGTACTTC. It specifies CATSRALTSTAYEQYF.

The rearrangement joins TRBV7-2 to TRBJ2-5, with 7 bases that match TRBD2. Per germline, CDR1 SGHTA and CDR2 FQGNSA. This CDR3 has 15 residues. The V segment lost 0 bases and the J segment 0 bases; nucleotides outside the gene matches: 1. The DNA of the CDR3 is TGTGCCAGCAGCTTAGCACTAGCGAACCAAGAGACCCAGTACTTC. This sequence encodes CASSLALANQETQYF. Together with reference TRBV7-2 and TRBJ2-5, the CDR3 gives the full variable domain: GAGVSQSPSNKVTEKGKDVELRCDPISGHTALYWYRQSLGQGLEFLIYFQGNSAPDKSGLPSDRFSAERTGGSVSTLTIQRTQQEDSAVYLCASSLALANQETQYFGPGTRLLVL.